Presented here are 13 T cell receptor beta chains from one specimen sequenced in a study of blood T cell repertoires in COVID-19. Profiling relied on immunoSEQ multiplex PCR, and the TCRdb table lists in-frame clones only, not all of them. Found here are some 150,000 clones, over 75% of them singletons; the top ten hold around 8%. The sequenced sample consisted of peripheral blood. The receptor set was obtained from a woman aged 55-69 years with COVID-19, enrolled during active disease.

The chain couples TRBV27 to TRBJ1-4, with D unclear. The V gene lost 5 bases and the J gene lost 1 base, with 14 bases spanning the gap. This CDR3 spans 16 amino acids. CDR1 is MNHEY and CDR2 is SMNVEV in the germline V gene (reference sequence). The CDR3 DNA follows: TGTGCCAGCAGTCCCAGGTTGACAAAAACTAATGAAAAACTGTTTTTT. Translating gives CASSPRLTKTNEKLFF.

The V gene is TRBV5-5, the J gene TRBJ2-1; a possible D gene is TRBD2 (6 bases). V lost 4 bases, J lost 6 bases, and 20 bases lay in between. The CDR3 runs to 16 residues. Germline values: CDR1 SGHKS, CDR2 YYEKEE (reference sequence). The chain's CDR3 is CASSPRRGGGANEQFF. For the CDR3, the DNA is TGTGCCAGCAGCCCCCGGAGGGGCGGCGGGGCCAATGAGCAGTTCTTC. Variable domain in full (rest from reference TRBV5-5 and TRBJ2-1): DAGVTQSPTHLIKTRGQQVTLRCSPISGHKSVSWYQQVLGQGPQFIFQYYEKEERGRGNFPDRFSARQFPNYSSELNVNALLLGDSALYLCASSPRRGGGANEQFFGPGTRLTVL.

The chain employs TRBV19 and TRBJ2-7; D is possibly TRBD2 (7 bases). Germline V gene data show CDR1 as LNHDA and CDR2 as SQIVND (reference sequence). Trimming cost V 0 bases and J 4 bases, with 22 bases left between them. This CDR3 has 18 residues. The DNA of the CDR3 is TGTGCCAGTAGTATAGACGTATCCCTAGCAGGGGACTATTACGAGCAGTACTTC. This codes for CASSIDVSLAGDYYEQYF.

The chain employs TRBV15 and TRBJ1-4; 7 positions agree with TRBD1. Germline assignment: CDR1 LNHNV and CDR2 YYDKDF (reference sequence). The CDR3 totals 15 residues. V shed 4 bases and J 3 bases; nucleotides not matched to a gene: 5. CDR3 region: CATSINRGSNEKLFF. The DNA of the CDR3 is TGTGCCACCAGCATAAACAGGGGTTCTAATGAAAAACTGTTTTTT.

This clone was seen only a few times. V is TRBV18 and J is TRBJ1-4, with 10 bases lining up with TRBD1. The CDR3 is 16 residues long. Germline CDR1 KGHSH, CDR2 LQKENI. Unmatched junction bases numbered 6, after V lost 4 bases and J lost 4 bases. The DNA of the CDR3 is TGTGCCAGCTCACAAGACAGGGGGCGTATTAATGAAAAACTGTTTTTT. It translates to CASSQDRGRINEKLFF.

The CDR3 sequence: CASSGTGGYGYTF. The DNA for the CDR3 is TGTGCCAGCAGCGGAACAGGGGGCTATGGCTACACCTTC. The chain links TRBV6-5 to TRBJ1-2; 8 bases match TRBD1. The V and J ends lost 6 bases and 4 bases, in that order; junction bases with no gene match: 4. Germline V gene data show CDR1 as MNHEY and CDR2 as SVGAGI. CDR3 size: 13 residues.

The chain recombines TRBV4-1 with TRBJ1-6; D possibly corresponds to TRBD1 (5 bases). The CDR3 length is 18 residues. Trimming stripped 7 bases from V and 0 bases from J, with 19 bases between. Germline assignment: CDR1 MGHRA and CDR2 YSYEKL. The CDR3 region is CASTYTTAKSSYNSPLHF. Written as DNA, the CDR3 is TGCGCCAGCACCTATACGACAGCTAAGAGCTCCTATAATTCACCCCTCCACTTT.

The chain couples TRBV18 to TRBJ2-7; tentative D call: TRBD2 (5 bases). Between the trimmed V and J ends, which lost 5 bases and 3 bases, there was a span of 8 bases. Germline V gene sequence: CDR1 KGHSH, CDR2 LQKENI. The CDR3 length is 12 residues. CDR3 amino acids: CASSSGLYEQYF. The CDR3 bases are TGTGCCAGCTCATCCGGACTCTACGAGCAGTACTTC.

V usage is TRBV4-2 and J usage is TRBJ1-5, with D possibly TRBD1 on 5 matching bases. This CDR3 spans 14 amino acids. Germline V gene lookup returns CDR1 LGHNA and CDR2 YNFKEQ. V dropped 3 bases and J dropped 6 bases, with 12 bases sitting between them. The CDR3 loop reads CASSQDTWGQPQHF. The CDR3 DNA is TGTGCCAGCAGCCAGGACACCTGGGGTCAGCCCCAGCATTTT.

V usage is TRBV7-2 and J usage is TRBJ1-1, with D hard to call. Germline CDR1 reads SGHTA; CDR2 reads FQGNSA. Trimming stripped 6 bases from V and 4 bases from J, with 15 bases between. There are 14 residues in the CDR3. This CDR3 is CASSIVLGSTEAFF. CDR3 DNA: TGTGCCAGCAGTATAGTTTTGGGGAGCACTGAAGCTTTCTTT.

This clone has just a few counts. The chain links TRBV7-2 to TRBJ1-1; maybe TRBD1 (6 bases). The V end was cut by 4 bases, the J end by 6 bases, with 9 bases between. The CDR3 sequence is 12 residues long. CDR1 and CDR2 from the germline V gene are SGHTA and FQGNSA. DNA of the CDR3: TGTGCCAGCAGCTCACAGGGTCCTGAAGCTTTCTTT. As protein: CASSSQGPEAFF.

The V and J genes are TRBV27 and TRBJ1-1, with 8 bases matching TRBD1. Germline V gene data show CDR1 as MNHEY and CDR2 as SMNVEV (reference sequence). The J segment lost 0 bases and the V segment lost 10 bases, leaving 7 bases of the junction unmatched. This CDR3 region has 14 residues. This chain's CDR3 is CATGQVGMNTEAFF. As DNA, the CDR3 is TGTGCCACGGGACAGGTGGGTATGAACACTGAAGCTTTCTTT.

V is TRBV7-9 and J is TRBJ1-1; D is possibly TRBD1 (6 bases). Germline lookup yields CDR1 SEHNR and CDR2 FQNEAQ (reference sequence). V lost 4 bases, J lost 5 bases, and 11 bases lay in between. The CDR3 is 13 amino acids. The chain's CDR3 is CASSSGTGTEAFF. For the CDR3, the DNA is TGTGCCAGCAGCTCTGGAACAGGGACTGAAGCTTTCTTT.